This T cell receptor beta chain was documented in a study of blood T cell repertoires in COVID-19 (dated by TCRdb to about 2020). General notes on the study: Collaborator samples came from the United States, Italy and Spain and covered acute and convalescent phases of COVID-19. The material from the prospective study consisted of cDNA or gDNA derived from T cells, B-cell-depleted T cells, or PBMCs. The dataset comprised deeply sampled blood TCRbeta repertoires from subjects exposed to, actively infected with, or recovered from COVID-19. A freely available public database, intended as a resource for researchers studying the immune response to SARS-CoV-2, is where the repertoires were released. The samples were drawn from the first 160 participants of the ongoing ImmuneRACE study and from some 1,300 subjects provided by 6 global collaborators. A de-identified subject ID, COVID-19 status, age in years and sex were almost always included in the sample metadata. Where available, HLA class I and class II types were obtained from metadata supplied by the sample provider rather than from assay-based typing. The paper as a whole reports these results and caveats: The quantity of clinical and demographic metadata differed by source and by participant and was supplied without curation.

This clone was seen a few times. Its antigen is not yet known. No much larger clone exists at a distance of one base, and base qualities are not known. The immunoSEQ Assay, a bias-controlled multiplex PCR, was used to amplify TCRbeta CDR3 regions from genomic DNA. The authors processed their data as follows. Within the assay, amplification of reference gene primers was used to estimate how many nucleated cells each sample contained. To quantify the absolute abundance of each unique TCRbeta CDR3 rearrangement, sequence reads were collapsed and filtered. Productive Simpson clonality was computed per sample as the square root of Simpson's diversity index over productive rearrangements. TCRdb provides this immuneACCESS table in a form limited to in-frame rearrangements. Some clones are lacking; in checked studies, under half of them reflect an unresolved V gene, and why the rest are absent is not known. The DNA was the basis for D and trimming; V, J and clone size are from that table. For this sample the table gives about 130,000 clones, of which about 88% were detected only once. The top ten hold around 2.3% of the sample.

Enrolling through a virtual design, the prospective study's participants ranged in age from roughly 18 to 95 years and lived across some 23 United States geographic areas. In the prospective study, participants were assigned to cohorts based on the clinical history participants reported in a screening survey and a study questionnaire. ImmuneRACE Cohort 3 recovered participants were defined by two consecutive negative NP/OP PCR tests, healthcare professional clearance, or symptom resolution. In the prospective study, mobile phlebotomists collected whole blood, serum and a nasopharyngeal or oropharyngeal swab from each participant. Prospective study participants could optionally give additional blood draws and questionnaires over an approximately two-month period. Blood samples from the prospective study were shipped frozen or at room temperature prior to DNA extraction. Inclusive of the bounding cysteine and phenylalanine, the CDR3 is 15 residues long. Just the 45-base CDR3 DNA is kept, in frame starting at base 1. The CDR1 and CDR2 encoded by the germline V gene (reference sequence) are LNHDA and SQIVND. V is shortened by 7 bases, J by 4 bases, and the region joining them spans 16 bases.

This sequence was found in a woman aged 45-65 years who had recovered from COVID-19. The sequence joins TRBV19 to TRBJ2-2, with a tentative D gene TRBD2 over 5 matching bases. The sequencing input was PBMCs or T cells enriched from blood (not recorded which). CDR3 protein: CASTSPGETTGELFF. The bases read TGTGCCAGTACGTCTCCCGGGGAGACCACCGGGGAGCTGTTTTTT.